Listed here are 25 T cell receptor beta chains from one sample, sequenced in a study of cytomegalovirus exposure and HLA in healthy donors. Using immunoSEQ multiplex PCR, the repertoire was profiled, and TCRdb retains in-frame clones only, with some absent. The table lists about 40,000 clones, under 95% of them singletons, with 2.1% in the top ten. Specimen: PBMCs. The receptor set was obtained from a woman aged 18-30 years in good health and CMV-seronegative.

The chain couples TRBV7-3 to TRBJ2-3; tentatively, D is TRBD2 (5 bases). Germline V gene lookup returns CDR1 SGHTA and CDR2 FQGTGA. Trimming shortened V by 2 bases and J by 6 bases, and 18 bases separated the two germline ends. The CDR3 is 16 amino acids. The CDR3 DNA follows: TGTGCCAGCAGCTTAGGCTTAGCTGGAGGACCGGATACGCAGTATTTT. As protein: CASSLGLAGGPDTQYF.

The CDR3 loop reads CSVEGTGGTEAFF. DNA of the CDR3: TGCAGCGTTGAAGGGACAGGAGGAACTGAAGCTTTCTTT. The chain uses TRBV29-1 and TRBJ1-1; the match to TRBD1 covers 7 bases. V lost 1 base to trimming and J lost 5 bases; unmatched junction nucleotides: 4. This CDR3 is built from 13 residues. Germline lookup yields CDR1 SQVTM and CDR2 ANQGSEA.

J is TRBJ2-1 and V is TRBV2; 8 bases line up with TRBD2. V was pared by 11 bases and J by 0 bases, with 6 bases of the junction left unmatched. The CDR3 runs 14 residues. Germline V gene lookup returns CDR1 SNHLY and CDR2 FYNNEI. The CDR3 spells CAGERESSYNEQFF. Here the CDR3 DNA reads TGTGCCGGCGAGCGGGAGAGCTCCTACAATGAGCAGTTCTTC. Full variable domain (remainder filled in from reference TRBV2 and TRBJ2-1): EPEVTQTPSHQVTQMGQEVILRCVPISNHLYFYWYRQILGQKVEFLVSFYNNEISEKSEIFDDQFSVERPDGSNFTLKIRSTKLEDSAMYFCAGERESSYNEQFFGPGTRLTVL.

The genes are TRBV28 and TRBJ1-4; no reliable D call. V was shortened by 7 bases and J by 8 bases, with 8 bases between the two germline ends. In germline, CDR1 is MDHEN, CDR2 SYDVKM. This CDR3 region has 11 residues. The CDR3 protein is CASNGWEKLFF. The CDR3 region has the DNA TGTGCCAGCAATGGCTGGGAAAAACTGTTTTTT.

The CDR3 sequence is CASSPPGQGTDTQYF. The CDR3 region has the DNA TGTGCCAGCAGTCCACCCGGACAGGGGACAGATACGCAGTATTTT. V is TRBV28 and J is TRBJ2-3; TRBD1 agrees at 9 bases. Trimming took 5 bases from V and 3 from J; bases not matched to a gene: 6. The germline V gene has CDR1 MDHEN and CDR2 SYDVKM. CDR3 size: 15 residues.

V is TRBV28 and J is TRBJ2-6; D is possibly TRBD2 (6 bases). The CDR3 consists of 16 residues. Germline values: CDR1 MDHEN, CDR2 SYDVKM. V was pared by 3 bases and J by 4 bases, with 13 bases between. The CDR3 is CASSFYTGEGANVLTF. The CDR3 DNA sequence: TGTGCCAGCAGTTTTTATACGGGGGAAGGGGCCAACGTCCTGACTTTC.

The V call is TRBV6-6, the J call TRBJ2-2, with D perhaps matching TRBD1 (6 bases). Trimming stripped 2 bases from V and 1 base from J, with 8 bases between. The germline gives CDR1 MNHNY, CDR2 SVGAGI (reference sequence). The CDR3 runs 15 residues. The CDR3 sequence: CASSYRDKNTGELFF. The CDR3 nucleotides are TGTGCCAGCAGTTACCGGGACAAGAACACCGGGGAGCTGTTTTTT.

The chain links TRBV2 to TRBJ2-3, with a weak D call TRBD2 (5 bases). Looked up from germline, CDR1 is SNHLY and CDR2 is FYNNEI. Trimming removed 9 bases at V and 0 bases at J, with 13 bases between. The CDR3 spans 14 residues. CDR3 sequence reads: CASCRTSSTDTQYF. CDR3 coding DNA: TGTGCCAGTTGTAGGACTTCGAGCACAGATACGCAGTATTTT. Filled out from reference TRBV2 and TRBJ2-3, the complete variable domain reads EPEVTQTPSHQVTQMGQEVILRCVPISNHLYFYWYRQILGQKVEFLVSFYNNEISEKSEIFDDQFSVERPDGSNFTLKIRSTKLEDSAMYFCASCRTSSTDTQYFGPGTRLTVL.

This sequence joins TRBV11-2 and TRBJ2-7, with a weak D call TRBD2 (6 bases). The germline gives CDR1 SGHAT, CDR2 FQNNGV. The CDR3 loop spans 13 amino acids. Trimming pared 5 bases from V and 2 bases from J, leaving 10 bases between. This CDR3 is CASSPRGTYEQYF. The CDR3 DNA sequence: TGTGCCAGCAGCCCCCGGGGGACCTACGAGCAGTACTTC. The whole variable domain, filled in from reference TRBV11-2 and TRBJ2-7, reads EAGVAQSPRYKIIEKRQSVAFWCNPISGHATLYWYQQILGQGPKLLIQFQNNGVVDDSQLPKDRFSAERLKGVDSTLKIQPAKLEDSAVYLCASSPRGTYEQYFGPGTRLTVT.

The chain has TRBV19 and TRBJ1-1, with a possible D match to TRBD1 (5 bases). V was pared by 6 bases and J by 6 bases, with 17 bases between. Germline V gene lookup returns CDR1 LNHDA and CDR2 SQIVND (reference sequence). The CDR3 is 14 amino acids. DNA of the CDR3: TGTGCCAGTAGGGCGGCAGGGAGGAATTCTGAAGCTTTCTTT. Translating gives CASRAAGRNSEAFF.

The gene calls are TRBV4-2 and TRBJ2-5; 8 positions match TRBD1. V shed 0 bases and J 5 bases; nucleotides not matched to a gene: 8. CDR1 is LGHNA and CDR2 is YNFKEQ in the germline V gene. The CDR3 sequence is 16 residues long. CDR3 coding DNA: TGTGCCAGCAGCCAAGAACGGACAGGGTATTACGAGACCCAGTACTTC. This sequence encodes CASSQERTGYYETQYF.

In this sample, this clone turned up once. The chain couples TRBV11-2 to TRBJ2-7, with D tentatively TRBD2 (5 bases). Trimming pared 1 base from V and 2 bases from J, leaving 12 bases between. Germline CDR1 is SGHAT and CDR2 is FQNNGV. This CDR3 has 15 amino acids. The CDR3 sequence: CASSLGSAVTYEQYF. The CDR3 DNA is TGTGCCAGCAGCTTAGGCTCAGCGGTTACCTACGAGCAGTACTTC.

The CDR3, as DNA: TGCGCCAGCAGCTTGATAGGACAGGGTACTGGAAACACCATATATTTT. It specifies CASSLIGQGTGNTIYF. The chain carries TRBV5-1 and TRBJ1-3; 8 nucleotides agree with TRBD1. The CDR3 length is 16 residues. With V trimmed by 1 base and J by 2 bases, 5 bases remained unmatched. Germline V lookup: CDR1 SGHRS, CDR2 YFSETQ.

J is TRBJ2-7 and V is TRBV27; 11 bases line up with TRBD2. After removal of 4 bases from V and 9 bases from J, the junction contained 11 bases not matched to a gene. The length of the CDR3 is 15 residues. Per the germline V gene, CDR1 is MNHEY and CDR2 is SMNVEV (reference sequence). This chain's CDR3 is CASSSETSGTSVQYF. Here the CDR3 DNA reads TGTGCCAGCAGTTCTGAGACTAGCGGGACTTCGGTGCAGTACTTC.

The chain couples TRBV15 to TRBJ1-4; tentatively, D is TRBD1 (5 bases). Trimming shortened V by 3 bases and J by 4 bases, and 9 bases separated the two germline ends. Germline values: CDR1 LNHNV, CDR2 YYDKDF (reference sequence). The CDR3 runs 14 residues. The CDR3 is CATSRQGSNEKLFF. DNA for the CDR3: TGTGCCACCAGCAGGCAGGGTAGTAATGAAAAACTGTTTTTT.

This sequence joins TRBV10-3 and TRBJ2-1, with TRBD1 matching over 7 bases. Germline V gene data show CDR1 as ENHRY and CDR2 as SYGVKD. The CDR3 loop spans 11 amino acids. With 3 bases clipped from V and 12 bases from J, the junction kept 2 bases outside the gene matches. The CDR3 here is CAISEEGAQFF. Here the CDR3 DNA reads TGTGCCATCAGTGAAGAGGGGGCGCAGTTCTTC.

The chain links TRBV5-1 to TRBJ2-3; TRBD1 agrees at 7 bases. This CDR3 is 16 amino acids long. Germline V CDR1 and CDR2: SGHRS, YFSETQ. V lost 5 bases to trimming and J lost 5 bases; unmatched junction nucleotides: 14. DNA for the CDR3: TGCGCCAGCAGACCCCTGGCAGGGCAGGGGGAAGATACGCAGTATTTT. The encoded protein is CASRPLAGQGEDTQYF.

This chain links TRBV11-2 with TRBJ1-3, with D perhaps matching TRBD1 (5 bases). The CDR3 runs to 13 residues. Trimming left V 3 bases short and J 8 bases short, with 11 bases between. CDR1 and CDR2 from the germline V gene are SGHAT and FQNNGV. CDR3 DNA sequence: TGTGCCAGCAGCTTCCAGGGTCGACACACCATATATTTT. Translation: CASSFQGRHTIYF.

This sequence joins TRBV5-6 and TRBJ1-5; D is possibly TRBD1 (5 bases). V lost 3 bases, J lost 8 bases, and 15 bases lay in between. The germline V gene has CDR1 SGHDT and CDR2 YYEEEE. The CDR3 is 14 residues long. The CDR3 coding sequence is TGTGCCAGCAGCTCTTCAGGGAGGAAAGAGCCCCAGCATTTT. This translates into CASSSSGRKEPQHF.

The chain recombines TRBV4-1 with TRBJ2-7; 9 positions agree with TRBD1. Germline V gene sequence: CDR1 MGHRA, CDR2 YSYEKL. CDR3 length: 14 residues. J lost 4 bases, V lost 5 bases, and 6 bases had no gene match. The CDR3 DNA sequence: TGCGCCAGCAGCTTAACAGGGGGCGGGTACGAGCAGTACTTC. This translates into CASSLTGGGYEQYF.

CDR3 residues: CASNPGQGLYGYTF. In DNA form, the CDR3 reads TGTGCCAGCAACCCGGGACAGGGACTCTATGGCTACACCTTC. The chain uses TRBV6-1 and TRBJ1-2, with 9 bases lining up with TRBD1. This CDR3 has 14 residues. V was pared by 7 bases and J by 4 bases, with 7 bases of the junction left unmatched. Germline assignment: CDR1 MNHNS and CDR2 SASEGT.

This clone was picked up a small number of times. This chain connects TRBV11-3 to TRBJ2-1; 7 bases agree with TRBD2. The V and J ends lost 0 bases and 6 bases, in that order; junction bases with no gene match: 8. The germline CDR1 and CDR2 sequences are SGHNT and YENEEA. This CDR3 has 16 residues. The CDR3 sequence is CASSLDSHGGGNEQFF. The DNA for the CDR3 is TGTGCCAGCAGCTTAGATTCTCATGGGGGGGGCAATGAGCAGTTCTTC.

This rearrangement joins TRBV2 to TRBJ1-2; no definite D call. Between the trimmed V and J ends, which lost 3 bases and 4 bases, there was a span of 12 bases. This CDR3 is 14 amino acids long. Looked up from germline, CDR1 is SNHLY and CDR2 is FYNNEI. CDR3 amino acids: CASSDSGISYGYTF. CDR3 in DNA: TGTGCCAGCAGTGACTCCGGGATATCCTATGGCTACACCTTC.

The CDR3 is CASSSWTGIVGGYTF. In DNA form, the CDR3 reads TGTGCCAGCAGTAGTTGGACAGGGATCGTGGGAGGCTACACCTTC. The chain carries TRBV25-1 and TRBJ1-2, with TRBD1 identical over 8 bases. Germline CDR1 and CDR2: MGHDK and SYGVNS. The CDR3 extends over 15 amino acids. V dropped 5 bases and J dropped 8; count of bases not matched to a gene: 13.

The chain has TRBV6-6 and TRBJ1-1, with no clear D. CDR3 length: 13 amino acids. CDR1 and CDR2 from the germline V gene are MNHNY and SVGAGI (reference sequence). V was pared by 0 bases and J by 6 bases, with 8 bases between. CDR3 in amino acids: CASSYSISAEAFF. The DNA of the CDR3 is TGTGCCAGCAGTTACTCTATCTCGGCTGAAGCTTTCTTT.